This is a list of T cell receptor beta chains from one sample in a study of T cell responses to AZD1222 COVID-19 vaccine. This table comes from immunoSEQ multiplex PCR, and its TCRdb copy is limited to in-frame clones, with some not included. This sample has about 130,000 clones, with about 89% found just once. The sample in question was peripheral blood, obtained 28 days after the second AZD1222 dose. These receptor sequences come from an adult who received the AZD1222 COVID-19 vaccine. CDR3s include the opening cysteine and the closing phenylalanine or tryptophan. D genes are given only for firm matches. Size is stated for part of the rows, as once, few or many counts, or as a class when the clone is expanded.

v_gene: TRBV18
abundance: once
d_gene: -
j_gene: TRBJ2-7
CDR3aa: CASSPRETYEQYF
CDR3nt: TGTGCCAGCTCACCACGGGAGACCTACGAGCAGTACTTC

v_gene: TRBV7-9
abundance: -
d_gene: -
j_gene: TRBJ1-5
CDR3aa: CASSLVQDQPQHF
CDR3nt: TGTGCCAGCAGCCTTGTACAGGATCAGCCCCAGCATTTT

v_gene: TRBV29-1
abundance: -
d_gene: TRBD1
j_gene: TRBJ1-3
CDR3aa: CSVGTGASSGNTIYF
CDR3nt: TGCAGCGTGGGGACAGGCGCTAGCTCTGGAAACACCATATATTTT

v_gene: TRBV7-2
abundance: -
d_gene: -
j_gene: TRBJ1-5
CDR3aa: CASSLVGGPYEPQHF
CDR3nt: TGTGCCAGCAGCTTAGTTGGCGGACCATATGAACCCCAGCATTTT

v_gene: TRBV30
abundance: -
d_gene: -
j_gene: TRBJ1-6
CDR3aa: CAWSVRISVSQSPLHF
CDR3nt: TGTGCCTGGAGTGTACGTATATCGGTCTCCCAGTCACCCCTCCACTTT

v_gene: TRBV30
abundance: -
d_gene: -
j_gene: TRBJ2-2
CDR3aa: CAWRGLGEAGELFF
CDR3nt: TGTGCCTGGAGAGGGCTGGGGGAGGCCGGGGAGCTGTTTTTT

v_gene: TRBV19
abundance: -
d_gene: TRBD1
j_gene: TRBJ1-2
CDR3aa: CASSEDRGNVRGGYTF
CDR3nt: TGTGCCAGTAGTGAAGACAGGGGGAACGTTCGTGGTGGCTACACCTTC

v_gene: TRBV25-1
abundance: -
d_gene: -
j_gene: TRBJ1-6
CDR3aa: CASSEGTAGNSPLHF
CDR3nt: TGTGCCAGCAGTGAAGGGACGGCCGGGAATTCACCCCTCCACTTT

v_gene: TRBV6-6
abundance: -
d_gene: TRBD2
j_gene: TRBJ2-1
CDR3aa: CASSPTGPSGYSYNEQFF
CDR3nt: TGTGCCAGCAGTCCCACAGGCCCTAGCGGCTACTCCTACAATGAGCAGTTCTTC

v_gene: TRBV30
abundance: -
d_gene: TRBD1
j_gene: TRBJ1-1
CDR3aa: CAWSIGQGNTEAFF
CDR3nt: TGTGCCTGGAGTATCGGACAGGGGAACACTGAAGCTTTCTTT

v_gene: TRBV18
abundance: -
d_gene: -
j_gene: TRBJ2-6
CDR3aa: CASSPGGSGANVLTF
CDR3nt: TGTGCCAGCTCACCGGGGGGCTCTGGGGCCAACGTCCTGACTTTC

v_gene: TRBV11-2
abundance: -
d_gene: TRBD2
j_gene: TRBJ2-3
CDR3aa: CASSLESGGPDTQYF
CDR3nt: TGTGCCAGCAGCTTAGAGAGCGGGGGTCCAGATACGCAGTATTTT

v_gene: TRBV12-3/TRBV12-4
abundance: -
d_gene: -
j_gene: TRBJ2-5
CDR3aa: CASSLAYETQYF
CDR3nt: TGTGCCAGCAGTTTAGCCTACGAGACCCAGTACTTC

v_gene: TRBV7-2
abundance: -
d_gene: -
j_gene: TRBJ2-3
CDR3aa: CASSLGASTDTQYF
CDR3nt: TGTGCCAGCAGCTTAGGAGCGAGCACAGATACGCAGTATTTT

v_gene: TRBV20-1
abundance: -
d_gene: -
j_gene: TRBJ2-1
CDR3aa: CSASGGMDEQFF
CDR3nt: TGCAGTGCTAGTGGGGGGATGGATGAGCAGTTCTTC

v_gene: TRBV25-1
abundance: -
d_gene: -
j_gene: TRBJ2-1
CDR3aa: CASLIYNEQFF
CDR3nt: TGTGCCAGTTTAATATACAATGAGCAGTTCTTC

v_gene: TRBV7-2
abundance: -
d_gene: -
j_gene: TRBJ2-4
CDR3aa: CASSFSEGSSIQYF
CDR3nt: TGTGCCAGCAGCTTCTCCGAAGGATCGAGTATTCAGTACTTC

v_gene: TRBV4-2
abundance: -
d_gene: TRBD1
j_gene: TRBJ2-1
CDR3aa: CASSQGQGSFYNEQFF
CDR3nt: TGTGCCAGCAGCCAAGGACAGGGTTCTTTTTACAATGAGCAGTTCTTC

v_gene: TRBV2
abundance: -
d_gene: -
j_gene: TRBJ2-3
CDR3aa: CASSVAGGGDTQYF
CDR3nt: TGTGCCAGCAGTGTAGCAGGTGGGGGGGATACGCAGTATTTT